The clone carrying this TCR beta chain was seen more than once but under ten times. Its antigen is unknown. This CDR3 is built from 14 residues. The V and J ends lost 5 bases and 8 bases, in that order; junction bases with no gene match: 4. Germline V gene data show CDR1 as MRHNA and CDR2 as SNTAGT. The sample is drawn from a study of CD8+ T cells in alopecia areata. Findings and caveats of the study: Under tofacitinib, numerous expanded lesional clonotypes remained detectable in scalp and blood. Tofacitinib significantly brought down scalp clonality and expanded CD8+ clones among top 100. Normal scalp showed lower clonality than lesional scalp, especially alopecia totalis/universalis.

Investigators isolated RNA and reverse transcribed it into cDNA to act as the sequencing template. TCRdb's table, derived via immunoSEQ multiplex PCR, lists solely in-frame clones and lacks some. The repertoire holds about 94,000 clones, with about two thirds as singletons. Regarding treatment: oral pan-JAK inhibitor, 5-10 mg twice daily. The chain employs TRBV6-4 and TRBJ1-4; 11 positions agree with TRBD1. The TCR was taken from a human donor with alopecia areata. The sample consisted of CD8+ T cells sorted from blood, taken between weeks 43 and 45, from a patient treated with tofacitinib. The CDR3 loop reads CASSLGQGVEKLFF. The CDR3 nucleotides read TGTGCCAGCAGTCTGGGACAGGGGGTAGAAAAACTGTTTTTT.